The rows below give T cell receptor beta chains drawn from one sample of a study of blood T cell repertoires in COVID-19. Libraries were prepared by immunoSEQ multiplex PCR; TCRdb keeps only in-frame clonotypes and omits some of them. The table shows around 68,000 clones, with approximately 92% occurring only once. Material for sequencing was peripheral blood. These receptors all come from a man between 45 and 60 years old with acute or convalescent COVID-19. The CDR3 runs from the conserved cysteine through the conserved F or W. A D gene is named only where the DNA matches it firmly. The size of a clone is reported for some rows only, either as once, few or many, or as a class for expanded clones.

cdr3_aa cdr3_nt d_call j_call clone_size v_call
CASSIGSLRGYTF TGTGCCAGTAGTATCGGGTCACTACGAGGCTACACCTTC - TRBJ1-2 - TRBV19
CASQRKGGGNYGYTF TGTGCCAGTCAGCGGAAGGGAGGTGGCAACTATGGCTACACCTTC - TRBJ1-2 - TRBV19
CASRPNRGQKNYGYTF TGTGCCAGCAGACCGAATAGAGGACAGAAAAACTATGGCTACACCTTC - TRBJ1-2 - TRBV6-4
CASSLGAGGPTGELFF TGCGCCAGCAGCTTGGGAGCGGGAGGTCCCACCGGGGAGCTGTTTTTT TRBD2 TRBJ2-2 - TRBV5-1
CSVVQGAGGTEAFF TGCAGCGTTGTACAGGGGGCCGGTGGCACTGAAGCTTTCTTT TRBD1 TRBJ1-1 - TRBV29-1
CASSILAGRRQYF TGTGCCAGCAGTATACTAGCAGGCAGGCGGCAGTACTTC - TRBJ2-7 - TRBV27
CASSLAGDVADTQYF TGCGCCAGCAGCTTAGCGGGAGATGTTGCAGATACGCAGTATTTT TRBD2 TRBJ2-3 - TRBV5-1
CASSQDKGYEQFF TGTGCCAGCAGCCAAGATAAGGGGTATGAGCAGTTCTTC - TRBJ2-1 few TRBV4-2
CASSLAPAGLSVGGTYEQYF TGTGCCAGCAGCTTAGCCCCTGCAGGGCTAAGTGTAGGGGGAACTTACGAGCAGTACTTC - TRBJ2-7 - TRBV7-3
CASNPGNQAFF TGTGCCAGCAACCCGGGAAACCAAGCTTTCTTT - TRBJ1-1 many TRBV3-1/TRBV3-2
CASRTGQGVDEQYF TGTGCCAGCAGAACCGGACAGGGGGTGGACGAGCAGTACTTC TRBD1 TRBJ2-7 - TRBV2
CASSSGGNTIYF TGTGCCAGCAGTTCAGGGGGAAACACCATATATTTT - TRBJ1-3 - TRBV27
CAWSSGQADEKLFF TGTGCCTGGAGTTCCGGACAGGCGGATGAAAAACTGTTTTTT TRBD1 TRBJ1-4 - TRBV30
CASRLTVINNSPLHF TGTGCCAGCAGATTGACAGTTATAAATAATTCACCCCTCCACTTT - TRBJ1-6 - TRBV27
CASSPTPGQGQETQYF TGTGCCAGCTCACCAACGCCGGGACAGGGACAAGAGACCCAGTACTTC TRBD1 TRBJ2-5 - TRBV18
CASSVAGSGRLSYNEQFF TGTGCCAGCAGCGTAGCCGGTAGCGGGAGGCTCTCCTACAATGAGCAGTTCTTC TRBD2 TRBJ2-1 - TRBV9
CASSRFWTGMNTGELFF TGCGCCAGCAGCCGATTTTGGACAGGGATGAACACCGGGGAGCTGTTTTTT TRBD1 TRBJ2-2 - TRBV5-1
CASEGTSGRYNEQFF TGTGCCAGCGAGGGGACTAGCGGGAGGTACAATGAGCAGTTCTTC TRBD2 TRBJ2-1 few TRBV11-2
CASRNFAGKTYEQYF TGTGCCAGCCGCAATTTTGCAGGGAAAACCTACGAGCAGTACTTC - TRBJ2-7 - TRBV5-8
CASIRGTENTEAFF TGTGCCAGCATTAGGGGGACAGAGAACACTGAAGCTTTCTTT TRBD1 TRBJ1-1 - TRBV19
CASSPGQKNQQFF TGTGCCAGCAGCCCGGGACAGAAGAATCAGCAGTTCTTC TRBD1 TRBJ2-1 once TRBV28
CSARAEAWSGTSGPPFSTDTQYF TGCAGTGCTCGTGCCGAAGCCTGGTCCGGGACTAGCGGGCCTCCTTTTAGCACAGATACGCAGTATTTT TRBD2 TRBJ2-3 once TRBV20-1
CAWSADRGNSPLHF TGTGCCTGGAGTGCCGACAGGGGGAATTCACCCCTCCACTTT TRBD1 TRBJ1-6 - TRBV30
CASSTPWTGGSEKLFF TGTGCCAGTAGTACCCCTTGGACAGGGGGAAGTGAAAAACTGTTTTTT TRBD1 TRBJ1-4 - TRBV19
CATREPGNTIYF TGTGCCACCAGGGAACCGGGAAACACCATATATTTT - TRBJ1-3 once TRBV6-1
CASSLTVQETQYF TGCGCCAGCAGCTTGACAGTCCAAGAGACCCAGTACTTC - TRBJ2-5 - TRBV5-1
CASSPEGAYGYTF TGTGCCAGCAGCCCAGAGGGGGCCTATGGCTACACCTTC TRBD1 TRBJ1-2 - TRBV11-3
CASSGEVPYGYTF TGTGCCAGCAGCGGAGAGGTGCCCTATGGCTACACCTTC - TRBJ1-2 - TRBV6-5
CASSVGSSYNSPLHF TGTGCCAGCAGCGTTGGGAGCTCCTATAATTCACCCCTCCACTTT - TRBJ1-6 - TRBV9
CASRLQGASEKLFF TGTGCCAGCAGATTACAGGGGGCGTCTGAAAAACTGTTTTTT TRBD1 TRBJ1-4 - TRBV6-5
CASRLGGSHPYF TGTGCCTCCCGTTTGGGAGGGTCCCATCCGTACTTC TRBD2 TRBJ2-4 - TRBV19
CASSPRLFGSYNEQFF TGTGCCAGCAGCCCTCGACTTTTCGGGTCGTACAATGAGCAGTTCTTC - TRBJ2-1 once TRBV9
CASSASGYSNQPQHF TGTGCCAGCAGTGCGTCGGGTTATAGCAATCAGCCCCAGCATTTT - TRBJ1-5 - TRBV2
CASSPPVGGGSYNEQFF TGTGCCAGCTCACCACCGGTCGGCGGGGGATCCTACAATGAGCAGTTCTTC TRBD2 TRBJ2-1 - TRBV18
CASSQVAGTGNSPLHF TGTGCCAGCAGCCAAGTCGCCGGGACAGGGAATTCACCCCTCCACTTT TRBD1 TRBJ1-6 - TRBV3-1/TRBV3-2
CASSIDLVGFGEPQHF TGTGCCAGTAGTATAGATCTAGTCGGGTTCGGTGAGCCCCAGCATTTT - TRBJ1-5 - TRBV19
CASRTTGVNYGYTF TGTGCCAGCAGGACGACAGGAGTTAACTATGGCTACACCTTC - TRBJ1-2 - TRBV6-5